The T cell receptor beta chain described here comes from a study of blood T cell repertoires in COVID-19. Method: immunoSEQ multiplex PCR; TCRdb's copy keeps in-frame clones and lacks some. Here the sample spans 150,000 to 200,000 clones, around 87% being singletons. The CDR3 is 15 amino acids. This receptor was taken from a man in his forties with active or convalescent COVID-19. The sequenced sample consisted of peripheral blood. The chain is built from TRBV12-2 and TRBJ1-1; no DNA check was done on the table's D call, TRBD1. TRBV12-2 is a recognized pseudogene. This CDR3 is CASRFPLGPKTEAFF. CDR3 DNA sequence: TGTGCAAGTCGCTTCCCTTTGGGCCCTAAGACTGAAGCTTTCTTT.